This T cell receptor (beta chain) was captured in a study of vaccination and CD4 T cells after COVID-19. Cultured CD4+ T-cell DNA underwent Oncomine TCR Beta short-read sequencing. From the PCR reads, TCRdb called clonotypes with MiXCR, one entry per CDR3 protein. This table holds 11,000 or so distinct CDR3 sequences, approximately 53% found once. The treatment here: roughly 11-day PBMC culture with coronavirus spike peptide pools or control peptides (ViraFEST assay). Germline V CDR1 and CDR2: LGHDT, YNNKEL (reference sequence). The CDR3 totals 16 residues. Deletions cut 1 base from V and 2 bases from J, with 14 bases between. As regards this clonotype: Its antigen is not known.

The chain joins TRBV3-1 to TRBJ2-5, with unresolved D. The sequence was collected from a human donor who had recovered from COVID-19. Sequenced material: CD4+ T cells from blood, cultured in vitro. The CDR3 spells CASSQVWPESQETQYF. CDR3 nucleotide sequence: TGTGCCAGCAGCCAAGTCTGGCCAGAGTCACAAGAGACCCAGTACTTC.